The count of the clone carrying this TCR beta chain is one. Its specificity is not known. This CDR3 has 16 residues. The germline V gene encodes CDR1 SGDLS and CDR2 YYNGEE. The V end was cut by 1 base, the J end by 6 bases, with 20 bases between. This specimen belongs to a study of CD8 T cells in ankylosing spondylitis. General study results and limits: There were earlier reports of some motif variants in reactive arthritis synovial fluid and blood. The disease-linked clones had a CD8+ phenotype and low blood frequencies.

TCRdb ran MiXCR on the 5' RACE reads and lists one entry per CDR3 protein. The sample holds approximately 290,000 distinct CDR3 sequences, under 25% seen once. The sequence came from a female donor with ankylosing spondylitis or in good health (not recorded which). The rearrangement joins TRBV9 to TRBJ2-7, with D perhaps matching TRBD2 (5 bases). Sequenced sample: blood, either unsorted or a sorted T cell fraction (not recorded which). CDR3 bases: TGTGCCAGCAGCGTAAGTCCCGACCCGAGGGTCACCGAGCAGTACTTC. As protein: CASSVSPDPRVTEQYF.